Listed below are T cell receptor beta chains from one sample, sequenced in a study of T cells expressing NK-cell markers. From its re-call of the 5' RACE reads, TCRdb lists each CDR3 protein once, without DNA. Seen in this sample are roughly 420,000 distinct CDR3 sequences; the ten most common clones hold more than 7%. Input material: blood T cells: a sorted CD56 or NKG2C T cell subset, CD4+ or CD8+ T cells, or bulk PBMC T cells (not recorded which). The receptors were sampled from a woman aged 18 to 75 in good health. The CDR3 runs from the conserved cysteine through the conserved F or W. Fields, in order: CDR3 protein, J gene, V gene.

CASSQDYDRVWDEQYF	TRBJ2-7	TRBV4-3
CASSQETGRNTIYF	TRBJ1-3	TRBV14
CASRTGTANSPLHF	TRBJ1-6	TRBV7-8
CASSLPGSYYGYTF	TRBJ1-2	TRBV11-2
CSARAVDRGSDQPQHF	TRBJ1-5	TRBV20-1
CASSLEGGKKFF	TRBJ2-1	TRBV7-2
CASSPMGSKGYTDTQYF	TRBJ2-3	TRBV7-9
CSAPATRSRSTDTQYF	TRBJ2-3	TRBV20-1
CSAAAGGASGNQPQHF	TRBJ1-5	TRBV20-1
CATSRGGDSSEKLFF	TRBJ1-4	TRBV15
CASSQDSGTFTDTQYF	TRBJ2-3	TRBV4-3
CASSSRTGTYEQYF	TRBJ2-7	TRBV27
CSVEAVWGTGSEKDQETQYF	TRBJ2-5	TRBV29-1
CASRTTRGSRVQETQYF	TRBJ2-5	TRBV11-2
CASSRTVPATSSYNEQFF	TRBJ2-1	TRBV7-6
CSARQKREAGTDTQYF	TRBJ2-3	TRBV20-1
CASSQDGAIRTDTQYF	TRBJ2-3	TRBV4-3
CSARPPARAGQPQHF	TRBJ1-5	TRBV20-1
CASSVGGRVGGELFF	TRBJ2-2	TRBV9
CASTPETGRSSYNSPLHF	TRBJ1-6	TRBV11-1
CASSLGQAMNTEAFF	TRBJ1-1	TRBV7-8
CASKGQTSGVNEQFF	TRBJ2-1	TRBV12-3/TRBV12-4
CASSAALGLMNTEAFF	TRBJ1-1	TRBV11-2
CASSLDRGLGYTF	TRBJ1-2	TRBV7-8
CASSPGQGIDEQYF	TRBJ2-7	TRBV7-3
CASSQRQVGEETQYF	TRBJ2-5	TRBV4-3
CASSLGGQHNEQFF	TRBJ2-1	TRBV5-1
CASSPDGTGGDQPQHF	TRBJ1-5	TRBV23-1
CASSFIRGGNTDTQYF	TRBJ2-3	TRBV5-1
CASSGTVSYNEQFF	TRBJ2-1	TRBV7-2
CASSLGTGGAYEQYF	TRBJ2-7	TRBV5-1
CASSLRLAGDLAKNIQYF	TRBJ2-4	TRBV13
CSAIRGVHEQFF	TRBJ2-1	TRBV20-1
CASSVYRGRETQYF	TRBJ2-5	TRBV11-2
CAISLKRSMNTEAFF	TRBJ1-1	TRBV10-3
CASSAQGGDYEQYF	TRBJ2-7	TRBV7-2
CSAAGVGDEQYF	TRBJ2-7	TRBV20-1
CASATRRGEDSYNEQFF	TRBJ2-1	TRBV12-3/TRBV12-4
CASSQDTGAGANVLTF	TRBJ2-6	TRBV4-2
CASSPEPTGELFF	TRBJ2-2	TRBV7-2
CASSLTSSGNNEQFF	TRBJ2-1	TRBV7-2
CASSDTGEYNEQYF	TRBJ2-7	TRBV10-2
CASSTSGPSYTF	TRBJ1-2	TRBV9
CASSFPRETGELFF	TRBJ2-2	TRBV7-9
CASSLREGKSEQFF	TRBJ2-1	TRBV5-6
CASSFAGRADTQYF	TRBJ2-3	TRBV27
CASSFGPGGYGYTF	TRBJ1-2	TRBV12-3/TRBV12-4
CASSLVAGPQVDTQYF	TRBJ2-3	TRBV5-4
CASSLVGHVGDTQYF	TRBJ2-3	TRBV11-2
CSAQDTLQGFQETQYF	TRBJ2-5	TRBV20-1